Reported below is one TCR beta chain. Its specific antigen is unknown. Nothing much larger sits one base from this clone, and base qualities are not available. The intended sense of this specimen's time point label: baseline before first vaccination. The vaccinee samples were drawn from two UK trials, COV001 and COV002, one of which was a single-blind randomized controlled phase 2/3 trial testing AZD1222 (ChAdOx1 nCoV-19) in healthy adults. For TCRbeta chain sequencing, PBMC samples from trial participants were taken at day 0 and at day 28 after the second dose. This sample was included in a study of T cell responses to AZD1222 COVID-19 vaccine (dated by TCRdb to about 2021). With regard to the full study: AZD1222 recipients with second doses at about 4 weeks or about 12 weeks were pooled, because spike-specific TCR depth and breadth did not differ between schedules. A total of 240 or so trial participants underwent TCR sequencing, of whom nearly 210 had received two doses of AZD1222 and some 25 had received two doses of the MenACWY control vaccine. Trial participants were enrolled by age into 18-55, 56-69 and 70-plus year subgroups, with approximately 160, 26 and 62 TCR-sequenced participants respectively. Points the paper makes about the study in general: Because no day 14 peak-response samples were available, the repertoires could be characterized only after the peak T cell response. The 56-69-year group was small, and its depth increase did not reach significance, likely because of low power. A significant rise in spike-specific TCR breadth and depth was observed after two AZD1222 doses relative to day 0 and relative to MenACWY recipients. Reportedly, close to half of the unique spike-specific TCRs recognized epitopes lying outside the regions that are mutated in the B.1.351 and B.1.1.7 variants. Participants were mostly white British, with more females than males. The authors suggested clonal diversity may have been underestimated. Conclusions about previously exposed vaccinees are limited because only six or seven AZD1222 recipients were SARS-CoV-2 seropositive at baseline. CD4 TCRs associated with the vaccine covered the entire spike protein, and the dominant responses were in regions 160-218 and 743-854.

Based on the germline V gene (reference sequence), the CDR1 and CDR2 sequences are PRHDT and FYEKMQ. V is cut back by 1 base and J by 6 bases, with 11 bases in the junction unmatched. The CDR3 runs 17 residues from the cysteine to the phenylalanine. This entry keeps only the CDR3 DNA: 51 bases, framed from base 1. The CDR3 regions of human TCRbeta chains were subjected to immunosequencing. On the authors' methods: TCRs in the repertoires were compared against a reference library of SARS-CoV-2-specific TCRs that had been generated with the MIRA antigen-specificity platform. Breadth was defined as the fraction of unique TCRs that were SARS-CoV-2-associated, and depth was defined as the fraction of total T cells that were SARS-CoV-2-associated. Using the MIRA data, every spike-specific TCR was mapped to the spike region that the TCR reacted to and assigned to either a CD4 or a CD8 class. Log10-transformed breadth and depth values were compared by one-way ANOVA with Sidak's multiple comparisons tests. TCRdb re-hosts the immuneACCESS table, in-frame sequences only. Its copies lack some clones; in the studies checked, an unresolved V gene accounts for under half of them, and the cause for the rest is not known. For V, J and clone size, that table is used; D and trimming come from the DNA. The sample includes over 150,000 clones, with about nine tenths observed a single time. The ten largest clonotypes hold approximately 3% of the sample.

The chain couples TRBV13 to TRBJ2-1; 8 central bases correspond to TRBD2. The sequencing used peripheral blood, collected on day 0 of AZD1222 vaccination. The clonotype comes from an adult in good health. Read as DNA, the sequence is TGTGCCAGCAGCTTAGATCGCGGGGGGCTCCTGGGCAATGAGCAGTTCTTC. Its translation is CASSLDRGGLLGNEQFF. The full variable domain, completed from the reference TRBV13 and TRBJ2-1 proteins outside the CDR3, reads AAGVIQSPRHLIKEKRETATLKCYPIPRHDTVYWYQQGPGQDPQFLISFYEKMQSDKGSIPDRFSAQQFSDYHSELNMSSLELGDSALYFCASSLDRGGLLGNEQFFGPGTRLTVL.